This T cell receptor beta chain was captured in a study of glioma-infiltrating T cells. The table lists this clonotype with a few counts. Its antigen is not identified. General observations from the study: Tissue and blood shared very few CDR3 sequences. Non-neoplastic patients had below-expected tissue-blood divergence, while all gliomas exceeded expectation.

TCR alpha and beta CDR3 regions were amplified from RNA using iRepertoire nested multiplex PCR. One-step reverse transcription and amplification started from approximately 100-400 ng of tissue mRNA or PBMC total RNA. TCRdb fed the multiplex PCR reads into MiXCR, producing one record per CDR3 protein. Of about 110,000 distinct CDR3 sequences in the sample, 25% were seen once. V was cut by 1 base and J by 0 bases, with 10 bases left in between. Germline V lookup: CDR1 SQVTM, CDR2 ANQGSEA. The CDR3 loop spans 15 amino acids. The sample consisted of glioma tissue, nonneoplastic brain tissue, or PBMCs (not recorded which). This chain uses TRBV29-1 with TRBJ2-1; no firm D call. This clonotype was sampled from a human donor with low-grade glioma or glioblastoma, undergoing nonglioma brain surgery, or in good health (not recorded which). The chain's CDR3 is CSVEGLLSSYNEQFF. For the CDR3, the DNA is TGCAGCGTTGAAGGGCTTCTCAGCTCCTACAATGAGCAGTTCTTC.